This passage covers 29 T cell receptor beta chains from one sample sequenced in a study of cytotoxic CD8 clonotypes in ibrutinib-treated CLL. Assay used: immunoSEQ multiplex PCR; TCRdb lists only in-frame clones, some missing. The sample yields over 150,000 clones, around 70% seen once. Specimen: PBMCs, collected after 24 months of ibrutinib treatment. The receptors originated from a human donor with chronic lymphocytic leukemia.

Here the CDR3 reads CASSETPTSTDTQYF. CDR3 nucleotides: TGTGCCAGCAGTGAAACCCCGACTAGCACAGATACGCAGTATTTT. The rearrangement links TRBV6-1 to TRBJ2-3; D remains ambiguous. The V end was cut by 2 bases, the J end by 0 bases, with 9 bases between. CDR3 length: 15 amino acids. The germline V gene encodes CDR1 MNHNS and CDR2 SASEGT.

The genes are TRBV7-2 and TRBJ1-2; no firm D call. Germline V lookup: CDR1 SGHTA, CDR2 FQGNSA. The CDR3 runs 15 residues. The V end lost 4 bases, the J end lost 5 bases, and 17 bases lay between the germline ends. The CDR3 DNA is TGTGCCAGCAGCTCCGAGATGGTCGGAATTTATGGCTACACCTTC. Protein: CASSSEMVGIYGYTF.

This rearrangement joins TRBV2 to TRBJ1-1, with no clear D. V lost 8 bases and J lost 1, with 11 bases in between. The CDR3 totals 13 residues. CDR1 is SNHLY, CDR2 FYNNEI, per germline. DNA for the CDR3: TGTGCCAGCGGTACCGAGGGGAACACTGAAGCTTTCTTT. Amino acid sequence: CASGTEGNTEAFF.

The rearrangement links TRBV4-3 to TRBJ2-7; D remains ambiguous. There are 15 residues in the CDR3. Trimming shortened V by 1 base and J by 3 bases, and 13 bases separated the two germline ends. Germline V CDR1 and CDR2: LGHNA, YSLEER. In nucleotides, the CDR3 is TGCGCCAGCAGCCAAGCCGGGTCTTTAGGCTACGAGCAGTACTTC. Its translation is CASSQAGSLGYEQYF.

This sequence joins TRBV7-2 and TRBJ2-5; perhaps TRBD2 as D (6 bases). V was pared by 2 bases and J by 2 bases, with 21 bases between. This CDR3 is built from 18 residues. Germline V gene data show CDR1 as SGHTA and CDR2 as FQGNSA. The CDR3 DNA reads TGTGCCAGCAGCTTATACCCCGGGGAGGACCGAGGACAAGAGACCCAGTACTTC. Its translation is CASSLYPGEDRGQETQYF. Combining the CDR3 with reference TRBV7-2 and TRBJ2-5 gives the whole variable domain GAGVSQSPSNKVTEKGKDVELRCDPISGHTALYWYRQSLGQGLEFLIYFQGNSAPDKSGLPSDRFSAERTGGSVSTLTIQRTQQEDSAVYLCASSLYPGEDRGQETQYFGPGTRLLVL.

This sequence joins TRBV7-9 and TRBJ1-3; D uncertain. CDR3 size: 14 residues. The ends were cut back, 2 bases at V and 7 bases at J, with 12 bases in the middle. Looked up from germline, CDR1 is SEHNR and CDR2 is FQNEAQ (reference sequence). The CDR3 sequence: CASSLPTVQNTIYF. CDR3 in DNA: TGTGCCAGCAGCTTACCAACAGTGCAGAACACCATATATTTT.

This clone is termed medium-sized. V usage is TRBV11-2 and J usage is TRBJ2-7, with D perhaps being TRBD1 or TRBD2 (5 bases each). The CDR3 has 13 residues. The germline V gene encodes CDR1 SGHAT and CDR2 FQNNGV. V lost 7 bases, J lost 5 bases, and 15 bases lay in between. CDR3 sequence (DNA): TGTGCCAGCACGAGGGGTGTCGGGAACGAGCAGTACTTC. This gives the protein CASTRGVGNEQYF.

This chain joins TRBV5-4 and TRBJ2-5; D possibly corresponds to TRBD2 (6 bases). The CDR3 spans 14 residues. The germline V gene has CDR1 SGHNT and CDR2 YYREEE (reference sequence). V lost 4 bases, J lost 5 bases, and 15 bases lay in between. CDR3 sequence (DNA): TGTGCCAGCAGCAGGGACTTCCGGGCGGAGACCCAGTACTTC. This codes for CASSRDFRAETQYF. Supplemented by reference TRBV5-4 and TRBJ2-5, the full variable domain reads ETGVTQSPTHLIKTRGQQVTLRCSSQSGHNTVSWYQQALGQGPQFIFQYYREEENGRGNFPPRFSGLQFPNYSSELNVNALELDDSALYLCASSRDFRAETQYFGPGTRLLVL.

The chain is built from TRBV6-1 and TRBJ2-7; perhaps TRBD2 as D (6 bases). The CDR3 consists of 15 residues. Trimming cost V 2 bases and J 9 bases, with 20 bases left between them. Germline CDR1 MNHNS, CDR2 SASEGT. The CDR3 nucleotides are TGTGCCAGCAGTGAATCGCCGGGACTCGGAGAATGGCAGTACTTC. As protein: CASSESPGLGEWQYF.

This clone was found a few times. The genes are TRBV5-4 and TRBJ2-3; 7 bases align to TRBD1. V was pared by 1 base and J by 2 bases, with 7 bases of the junction left unmatched. The CDR3 loop spans 16 amino acids. In germline, CDR1 is SGHNT, CDR2 YYREEE (reference sequence). The CDR3 nucleotides read TGTGCCAGCAGCTTGTTGGTGGGACAGCTCACAGATACGCAGTATTTT. Amino acid sequence: CASSLLVGQLTDTQYF. The full variable domain, in which reference TRBV5-4 and TRBJ2-3 provide the parts outside the CDR3, is ETGVTQSPTHLIKTRGQQVTLRCSSQSGHNTVSWYQQALGQGPQFIFQYYREEENGRGNFPPRFSGLQFPNYSSELNVNALELDDSALYLCASSLLVGQLTDTQYFGPGTRLTVL.

This chain uses TRBV7-2 with TRBJ2-1; 7 nucleotides align to TRBD1. Germline loops: CDR1 SGHTA, CDR2 FQGNSA. The CDR3 contains 16 residues. Trimming at V came to 4 bases and at J to 4 bases, leaving 10 bases not matched to a gene. In nucleotides, the CDR3 is TGTGCCAGCAGCTCGAGACAGGGTTCTCCTTACAATGAGCAGTTCTTC. The encoded protein is CASSSRQGSPYNEQFF.

This sequence joins TRBV2 and TRBJ2-7; TRBD1 or TRBD2 may be the D gene (5 bases each). The V end was cut by 10 bases, the J end by 4 bases, with 14 bases between. This CDR3 has 12 amino acids. Germline lookup yields CDR1 SNHLY and CDR2 FYNNEI. This CDR3 is CATTSGRYEQYF. The CDR3 DNA follows: TGTGCCACCACATCGGGGCGATACGAGCAGTACTTC. The full variable domain, with the rest looked up from reference TRBV2 and TRBJ2-7, is EPEVTQTPSHQVTQMGQEVILRCVPISNHLYFYWYRQILGQKVEFLVSFYNNEISEKSEIFDDQFSVERPDGSNFTLKIRSTKLEDSAMYFCATTSGRYEQYFGPGTRLTVT.

The J gene is TRBJ2-7, the V gene TRBV5-1; 8 nucleotides match TRBD1. This CDR3 is 15 amino acids long. Trimming at V came to 0 bases and at J to 3 bases, leaving 5 bases not matched to a gene. Germline V gene data show CDR1 as SGHRS and CDR2 as YFSETQ. For the CDR3, the DNA is TGCGCCAGCAGCTTGGAAGGGACAGGAGGCTACGAGCAGTACTTC. It translates to CASSLEGTGGYEQYF.

The chain recombines TRBV4-1 with TRBJ2-2; 9 bases line up with TRBD1. The germline gives CDR1 MGHRA, CDR2 YSYEKL. The CDR3 is 17 residues long. The V and J ends lost 0 bases and 6 bases, in that order; junction bases with no gene match: 8. The CDR3 here is CASSQDMGTGSSGELFF. CDR3 sequence (DNA): TGCGCCAGCAGCCAAGATATGGGGACAGGGTCGTCCGGGGAGCTGTTTTTT.

This clone was seen more than once but under ten times. V gene TRBV5-5 combines with J gene TRBJ1-1, with D possibly TRBD1 on 6 matching bases. Germline V gene data show CDR1 as SGHKS and CDR2 as YYEKEE (reference sequence). CDR3 size: 15 residues. V shed 4 bases and J shed 4 bases, with 17 bases lying between them. The CDR3 spells CASSRNRAGGTEAFF. The CDR3 bases are TGTGCCAGCAGCAGAAACAGGGCGGGTGGCACTGAAGCTTTCTTT.

CDR3 amino acids: CASSLAGTEEETQYF. The CDR3 nucleotides are TGCGCCAGCAGCTTGGCCGGGACAGAAGAAGAGACCCAGTACTTC. The genes are TRBV5-1 and TRBJ2-5; 7 positions agree with TRBD1. The V gene end was trimmed by 0 bases and the J gene end by 3 bases; junction bases not matched to a gene: 5. The CDR3 is 15 amino acids. Germline V gene lookup returns CDR1 SGHRS and CDR2 YFSETQ.

This chain uses TRBV7-2 with TRBJ2-4; D is undetermined. Germline V gene lookup returns CDR1 SGHTA and CDR2 FQGNSA. V was clipped by 5 bases and J by 8 bases, with 10 bases between them. The CDR3 contains 12 residues. In DNA, the CDR3 is TGTGCCAGCAGCCAAATCCTTGACATTCAGTACTTC. This codes for CASSQILDIQYF.

The J gene is TRBJ2-7, the V gene TRBV5-1, with D possibly being TRBD1 (6 bases). Germline lookup yields CDR1 SGHRS and CDR2 YFSETQ. The CDR3 consists of 14 residues. V was cut by 4 bases and J by 3 bases, with 14 bases left in between. The CDR3 sequence is CASSDDRFRYEQYF. CDR3 coding DNA: TGCGCCAGCAGCGACGACAGGTTCCGCTACGAGCAGTACTTC.

The rearrangement joins TRBV20-1 to TRBJ1-1, with D unclear. The CDR3 contains 10 residues. Germline lookup yields CDR1 DFQATT and CDR2 SNEGSKA (reference sequence). The ends were cut back, 7 bases at V and 10 bases at J, with 13 bases in the middle. The CDR3 region is CSGSIERAFF. The CDR3, as DNA: TGCAGTGGCTCCATAGAGAGAGCTTTCTTT.

The CDR3 nucleotides read TGTGCCAGCAGAGGGAGTAGGAGCAATCAGCCCCAGCATTTT. Its translation is CASRGSRSNQPQHF. The chain uses TRBV21-1 and TRBJ1-5. TRBV21-1 is an annotated pseudogene. CDR3 length: 14 residues.

J is TRBJ2-1 and V is TRBV6-4; 7 nucleotides align to TRBD2. J was trimmed by 6 bases and V by 6 bases; bases with no gene match: 11. The CDR3 totals 15 residues. The germline V gene encodes CDR1 MRHNA and CDR2 SNTAGT. Here the CDR3 reads CASRESGNRPNEQFF. DNA of the CDR3: TGTGCCAGCAGAGAAAGCGGGAACCGCCCCAATGAGCAGTTCTTC.

This chain joins TRBV2 and TRBJ1-1; no reliable D call. CDR1 is SNHLY and CDR2 is FYNNEI in the germline V gene. V lost 6 bases and J lost 5, with 10 bases in between. The CDR3 runs to 12 residues. CDR3 nucleotides: TGTGCCAGCAGCCCCAAGGGAACTGAAGCTTTCTTT. This translates into CASSPKGTEAFF.

The chain uses TRBV7-6 and TRBJ2-1, with 12 bases lining up with TRBD2. This CDR3 region has 14 residues. Germline CDR1 reads SGHVS; CDR2 reads FNYEAQ. V gave up 6 bases and J gave up 8 bases; unmatched junction bases: 5. CDR3 bases: TGTGCCAGCAGAAGACTAGCGGGAGTGGATGAGCAGTTCTTC. Amino acid sequence: CASRRLAGVDEQFF.

The genes are TRBV7-6 and TRBJ1-2; 7 bases fit TRBD1. The CDR3 contains 15 residues. V lost 1 base, J lost 4 bases, and 6 bases stayed unmatched. Germline CDR1 and CDR2: SGHVS and FNYEAQ. The CDR3 nucleotides are TGTGCCAGCAGCTTAGGCGGAAGGACAGGCTATGGCTACACCTTC. Protein product: CASSLGGRTGYGYTF.

The genes are TRBV7-3 and TRBJ2-1, with TRBD2 matching over 14 bases. CDR3 length: 18 residues. J was trimmed by 8 bases and V by 0 bases; bases with no gene match: 9. CDR1 SGHTA and CDR2 FQGTGA come from the germline V gene. The CDR3, as DNA: TGTGCCAGCAGCTTAACTCCCACCGGGACTAGCGGGAGCTATGAGCAGTTCTTC. Translating gives CASSLTPTGTSGSYEQFF.

The gene calls are TRBV2 and TRBJ1-2, with D unresolved. CDR1 and CDR2 from the germline V gene are SNHLY and FYNNEI. CDR3 length: 14 residues. Deletions cut 3 bases from V and 7 bases from J, with 15 bases between. In DNA form, the CDR3 reads TGTGCCAGCAGTGACGGGCTAACCCTCCTTGGCTACACCTTC. It is translated as CASSDGLTLLGYTF.

The chain uses TRBV28 and TRBJ1-5; 8 positions agree with TRBD1. CDR3 length: 18 residues. The germline gives CDR1 MDHEN, CDR2 SYDVKM. The V gene end was trimmed by 5 bases and the J gene end by 0 bases; junction bases not matched to a gene: 12. The CDR3 loop is CASSTLWAGGYSNQPQHF. The DNA for the CDR3 is TGTGCCAGCAGTACCCTGTGGGCAGGGGGCTATAGCAATCAGCCCCAGCATTTT.

The genes are TRBV18 and TRBJ1-5; 7 bases are a match to TRBD1. The CDR3 runs to 15 residues. The germline V gene encodes CDR1 KGHSH and CDR2 LQKENI. The trim removed 5 bases at V and 4 bases at J, leaving 8 bases unmatched. CDR3 amino acids: CASSKQGPPNQPQHF. The CDR3, as DNA: TGTGCCAGCTCAAAACAGGGGCCCCCTAATCAGCCCCAGCATTTT.

This clone was seen a handful of times. The genes are TRBV7-9 and TRBJ2-1; 9 bases are shared with TRBD1. Germline values: CDR1 SEHNR, CDR2 FQNEAQ (reference sequence). CDR3 length equals 15 residues. Trimming took 5 bases from V and 0 from J; bases not matched to a gene: 2. CDR3 sequence: CASSQQGASYNEQFF. Here the CDR3 DNA reads TGTGCCAGCAGCCAACAGGGGGCCTCCTACAATGAGCAGTTCTTC.